The 19 T cell receptor beta chains presented below share a single source sample, sequenced in a study of CD8 T cells in ankylosing spondylitis (TCRdb year 2017). The library came from 5' RACE. Sequencing instrument: Illumina HiSeq 2500. TCRdb reanalyzed the raw reads on its own, using fastp at Q25 for trimming and MiXCR for clone calling, and kept in-frame beta chains. For every CDR3 protein sequence, its rows merge into one entry that carries the most common genes and DNA. This sample comprises about 130,000 distinct CDR3 sequences, 6% to 8% of them detected only once. The top ten hold 9.5% to 15% of the sample. Specimen: blood, either unsorted or a sorted T cell fraction (not recorded which). Receptors were obtained from a female donor with ankylosing spondylitis or in good health (not recorded which).

The table lists this clonotype with many counts. The chain uses TRBV2 and TRBJ2-5; D is possibly TRBD1 (6 bases). The CDR3 covers 15 residues. Trimming removed 7 bases at V and 7 bases at J, with 22 bases between. Germline CDR1 and CDR2: SNHLY and FYNNEI. The chain's CDR3 is CASKDVRTVLGTQYF. As DNA, the CDR3 is TGTGCCAGCAAGGACGTGAGGACAGTTTTGGGGACCCAGTACTTC.

This clonotype showed up many times. The rearrangement joins TRBV6-1 to TRBJ2-3; perhaps TRBD1 as D (5 bases). The CDR3 spans 12 residues. Germline V gene lookup returns CDR1 MNHNS and CDR2 SASEGT. V was clipped by 11 bases and J by 6 bases, with 15 bases between them. The CDR3 is CALTQGGDTQYF. Here the CDR3 DNA reads TGTGCCCTCACCCAGGGCGGCGATACGCAGTATTTT.

There are many counts of this clonotype. The chain is built from TRBV6-5 and TRBJ1-1; no reliable D call. Per the germline V gene, CDR1 is MNHEY and CDR2 is SVGAGI. The CDR3 has 14 residues. Between the trimmed V and J ends, which lost 3 bases and 1 base, there was a span of 9 bases. CDR3 protein: CASSYPGANTEAFF. The CDR3 bases are TGTGCCAGCAGTTATCCTGGAGCGAACACTGAAGCTTTCTTT.

The chain uses TRBV5-1 and TRBJ2-7; D is perhaps TRBD1 or TRBD2 (5 bases each). Trimming removed 2 bases from V and 5 bases from J, with 17 bases in between. Per germline, CDR1 SGHRS and CDR2 YFSETQ. The CDR3 runs to 15 residues. The CDR3 sequence is CASSFQIGGTNEQYF. In nucleotides, the CDR3 is TGCGCCAGCAGCTTCCAAATTGGGGGTACCAACGAGCAGTACTTC.

The chain has TRBV7-9 and TRBJ1-1; D is unresolved. The CDR3 consists of 13 residues. Germline V gene data show CDR1 as SEHNR and CDR2 as FQNEAQ (reference sequence). V was clipped by 6 bases and J by 8 bases, with 16 bases between them. The CDR3 region is CASSTRTGTEAFF. The CDR3 DNA sequence: TGTGCCAGCAGTACTCGAACGGGCACGGAAGCTTTCTTT.

In this sample, this clonotype turned up many times. This CDR3 is CASSEARSRARANVLTF. CDR3 coding DNA: TGTGCCAGCAGTGAAGCGAGGTCCAGGGCTAGGGCCAACGTCCTGACTTTC. J is TRBJ2-6 and V is TRBV6-1, with a tentative D call TRBD1 (5 bases). The CDR3 totals 17 residues. Trimming took 0 bases from V and 5 from J, leaving 14 bases between them. The V gene's germline CDR1 is MNHNS and CDR2 SASEGT.

V gene TRBV30 combines with J gene TRBJ2-1; tentatively, D is TRBD2 (6 bases). This CDR3 has 12 amino acids. The V and J ends lost 0 bases and 8 bases respectively, with 8 bases between them. The V gene's germline CDR1 is GTSNPN and CDR2 SVGIG (reference sequence). CDR3 DNA sequence: TGTGCCTGGAGTGTACCGGGGGATGAGCAGTTCTTC. Residues: CAWSVPGDEQFF.

This clonotype has at least ten counts. V and J are TRBV29-1 and TRBJ2-2; 13 bases fit TRBD2. The ends lost 7 bases at V and 0 bases at J; junction bases unmatched: 8. The CDR3 totals 17 residues. Germline loops: CDR1 SQVTM, CDR2 ANQGSEA. This chain's CDR3 is CSASGLAGNSNTGELFF. The CDR3 DNA reads TGCAGCGCCTCGGGACTAGCGGGGAACTCGAACACCGGGGAGCTGTTTTTT.

At least ten counts were recorded for this clonotype. This chain uses TRBV5-1 with TRBJ2-5, with 9 bases matching TRBD1. The germline gives CDR1 SGHRS, CDR2 YFSETQ. The CDR3 is made up of 14 amino acids. V lost 4 bases, J lost 1 base, and 2 bases stayed unmatched. The CDR3 DNA sequence: TGCGCCAGCAGCCCACAGGGGGCCCAAGAGACCCAGTACTTC. As protein: CASSPQGAQETQYF.

For this clonotype: Being one base from a much bigger clone, this may be a read error. The DNA is omitted, as the CDR3 cannot be located on it reliably, and the CDR3 follows TCRdb's listing. This rearrangement joins TRBV12-3 or TRBV12-4 to TRBJ2-1; the DNA was not compared with TRBD1, the D call given in the table. Termini included, the CDR3 measures 16 amino acids. The CDR3 protein is CASSSSGQPRRDEQFF.

This chain's CDR3 is CASSLMAPGQGGSEAFF. CDR3 nucleotide sequence: TGTGCCAGCAGCTTAATGGCCCCGGGACAGGGGGGCTCCGAAGCTTTCTTT. V and J are TRBV7-3 and TRBJ1-1, with TRBD1 matching 11 bases. Per the germline V gene, CDR1 is SGHTA and CDR2 is FQGTGA. CDR3 length: 17 residues. Trimming at V came to 1 base and at J to 8 bases, leaving 12 bases not matched to a gene.

This clonotype was counted many times. One end of the junction does not line up with germline, which may come from a read error. J is TRBJ2-2 and V is TRBV7-7, with D possibly TRBD1 on 5 matching bases. Germline assignment: CDR1 SSHAT and CDR2 FNYEAQ (reference sequence). CDR3 size: 14 residues. CDR3 region: CASSPDRNTGELFF. DNA of the CDR3: TGTGCTAGCAGCCCTGACAGAAACACCGGGGAGCTGTTTTTT. The full variable domain, rest sourced from reference TRBV7-7 and TRBJ2-2, is GAGVSQSPRYKVTKRGQDVTLRCDPISSHATLYWYQQALGQGPEFLTYFNYEAQPDKSGLPSDRFSAERPEGSISTLTIQRTEQRDSAMYRCASSPDRNTGELFFGEGSRLTVL.

A few counts support this clonotype. This chain links TRBV11-2 with TRBJ1-1; D unresolved. Germline-derived CDR1 and CDR2 are SGHAT and FQNNGV. V lost 5 bases and J lost 0, with 19 bases in between. The CDR3 length is 17 residues. CDR3 coding DNA: TGTGCCAGCAGCGCCGCGGGATCCCTCTACATGAACACTGAAGCTTTCTTT. Its protein product is CASSAAGSLYMNTEAFF. The full variable domain, in which reference TRBV11-2 and TRBJ1-1 provide the parts outside the CDR3, is EAGVAQSPRYKIIEKRQSVAFWCNPISGHATLYWYQQILGQGPKLLIQFQNNGVVDDSQLPKDRFSAERLKGVDSTLKIQPAKLEDSAVYLCASSAAGSLYMNTEAFFGQGTRLTVV.

This clonotype was picked up many times. J is TRBJ1-4 and V is TRBV6-1; D remains ambiguous. The CDR3 is 14 residues long. The V end was cut by 8 bases, the J end by 0 bases, with 10 bases between. In germline, CDR1 is MNHNS, CDR2 SASEGT. The DNA of the CDR3 is TGTGCCAGCGGGCGCGGTGCAACTAATGAAAAACTGTTTTTT. Translation: CASGRGATNEKLFF.

This clonotype was recorded many times. The genes are TRBV20-1 and TRBJ2-6; D unresolved. This CDR3 has 16 residues. V lost 0 bases to trimming and J lost 0 bases, with 9 bases between them. Germline CDR1 and CDR2: DFQATT and SNEGSKA (reference sequence). CDR3 DNA: TGCAGTGCTAGAGATCCGGAGAACTCTGGGGCCAACGTCCTGACTTTC. Translated, it gives CSARDPENSGANVLTF.

There are many counts of this clonotype. This chain uses TRBV20-1 with TRBJ2-7; the match to TRBD2 covers 12 bases. The CDR3 has 14 residues. V shed 5 bases, J shed 2 bases, and the junction held 4 bases outside the gene matches. CDR1 and CDR2 from the germline V gene are DFQATT and SNEGSKA (reference sequence). The DNA for the CDR3 is TGCAGTGCTGGACTAGCGGGGCCAGCCTACGAGCAGTACTTC. This sequence encodes CSAGLAGPAYEQYF.

The chain combines TRBV5-1 with TRBJ1-2, with TRBD1 identical over 9 bases. The germline gives CDR1 SGHRS, CDR2 YFSETQ. The CDR3 length is 16 residues. With V trimmed by 4 bases and J by 5 bases, 12 bases remained unmatched. In DNA, the CDR3 is TGCGCCAGCAGCCCCGTCCCGGGACAGGGAGGATATGGCTACACCTTC. It is translated as CASSPVPGQGGYGYTF. Full variable domain (missing parts from reference TRBV5-1 and TRBJ1-2): KAGVTQTPRYLIKTRGQQVTLSCSPISGHRSVSWYQQTPGQGLQFLFEYFSETQRNKGNFPGRFSGRQFSNSRSEMNVSTLELGDSALYLCASSPVPGQGGYGYTFGSGTRLTVV.

This sequence joins TRBV15 and TRBJ1-1, with a possible D match to TRBD1 (6 bases). From germline, CDR1 is LNHNV and CDR2 YYDKDF (reference sequence). The CDR3 has 13 residues. Trimming shortened V by 1 base and J by 11 bases, and 14 bases separated the two germline ends. The CDR3 loop reads CATSRAYRAPAFF. The CDR3 nucleotides read TGTGCCACCAGCAGAGCCTACAGGGCACCGGCTTTCTTT. The entire variable domain, with the rest obtained from reference TRBV15 and TRBJ1-1, is as follows: DAMVIQNPRYQVTQFGKPVTLSCSQTLNHNVMYWYQQKSSQAPKLLFHYYDKDFNNEADTPDNFQSRRPNTSFCFLDIRSPGLGDTAMYLCATSRAYRAPAFFGQGTRLTVV.

This clonotype was seen at least ten times. The chain is built from TRBV4-3 and TRBJ2-7, with D possibly matching TRBD1 (6 bases). The CDR3 length is 14 residues. Trimming shortened V by 0 bases and J by 5 bases, and 11 bases separated the two germline ends. CDR1 and CDR2 (germline): LGHNA, YSLEER. CDR3: CASSQDLGANEQYF. The CDR3 DNA reads as TGCGCCAGCAGCCAAGATCTGGGGGCCAACGAGCAGTACTTC.